A single sample is the source of the 12 T cell receptor beta chains below, sequenced in a study of T cell changes during pregnancy in multiple sclerosis. TCRdb keeps only in-frame clones here, not all; method: immunoSEQ multiplex PCR. The table lists tens of thousands of clones, about nine tenths of them singletons. Sequences were derived from peripheral blood, sampled after pregnancy. The origin of the receptors is a female donor in good health, enrolled as a control in a pregnancy study.

This chain connects TRBV7-2 to TRBJ2-1, with 9 bases identical to TRBD2. The CDR3 contains 19 residues. Germline trimming cut 4 bases from V and 0 bases from J; bases unmatched to any gene: 13. Germline V gene sequence: CDR1 SGHTA, CDR2 FQGNSA. CDR3 sequence (DNA): TGTGCCAGCAGCTCCCCCGGGTTAGCGGGAGCGAGCTCCTACAATGAGCAGTTCTTC. Translating it yields CASSSPGLAGASSYNEQFF.

V usage is TRBV5-1 and J usage is TRBJ2-3; possibly TRBD1 for D (7 bases). CDR3 length: 13 residues. Per the germline V gene, CDR1 is SGHRS and CDR2 is YFSETQ. Trimming took 4 bases from V and 6 from J, leaving 12 bases between them. CDR3 amino acids: CASSIQGRDTQYF. CDR3 DNA sequence: TGCGCCAGCAGCATACAGGGGAGGGATACGCAGTATTTT.

The V gene is TRBV5-4, the J gene TRBJ1-4; no definite D call. Trimming took off 0 bases at V and 11 bases at J, with 5 bases between the two ends. This CDR3 spans 11 amino acids. Germline V gene data show CDR1 as SGHNT and CDR2 as YYREEE (reference sequence). CDR3 loop: CASSLGEKLFF. The CDR3 bases are TGTGCCAGCAGCTTGGGAGAGAAACTGTTTTTT.

This chain uses TRBV7-9 with TRBJ2-1; 14 nucleotides match TRBD2. This CDR3 comprises 19 residues. V was clipped by 1 base and J by 1 base; unmatched bases: 6. Germline assignment: CDR1 SEHNR and CDR2 FQNEAQ (reference sequence). This CDR3 reads CASSLGGTSGRESYNEQFF. CDR3 bases: TGTGCCAGCAGCTTAGGTGGGACTAGCGGGAGAGAGTCCTACAATGAGCAGTTCTTC.

This chain joins TRBV7-2 and TRBJ1-4; maybe TRBD1 (6 bases). Per the germline V gene, CDR1 is SGHTA and CDR2 is FQGNSA. There are 14 residues in the CDR3. With 5 bases removed from V and 6 bases from J, the gap between germline ends came to 13 bases. The CDR3 DNA is TGTGCCAGCAGCCCCGAGGGGGTAGATGAAAAACTGTTTTTT. Protein sequence: CASSPEGVDEKLFF.

The chain joins TRBV5-6 to TRBJ2-5; a possible D gene is TRBD1 (5 bases). The CDR3 has 13 residues. CDR1 is SGHDT and CDR2 is YYEEEE in the germline V gene. Trimming took off 7 bases at V and 5 bases at J, with 15 bases between the two ends. CDR3 protein: CASRQGLMETQYF. The CDR3 coding sequence is TGTGCCAGCCGCCAGGGCCTTATGGAGACCCAGTACTTC.

J is TRBJ2-5 and V is TRBV2, with a possible D match to TRBD2 (5 bases). CDR1 and CDR2 (germline): SNHLY, FYNNEI. Trimming left V 1 base short and J 5 bases short, with 11 bases between. The CDR3 has 14 amino acids. Here the CDR3 reads CASSEGGAKETQYF. The CDR3 nucleotides read TGTGCCAGCAGTGAAGGGGGAGCGAAGGAGACCCAGTACTTC.

This rearrangement joins TRBV6-4 to TRBJ2-3; D ambiguous. The germline gives CDR1 MRHNA, CDR2 SNTAGT. V was trimmed by 8 bases and J by 0 bases, leaving 9 bases between them. This CDR3 is 13 amino acids long. The CDR3 reads CASEAESTDTQYF. The CDR3 nucleotides are TGTGCCAGCGAGGCGGAAAGCACAGATACGCAGTATTTT.

The J gene is TRBJ2-1, the V gene TRBV29-1, with 7 nucleotides matching TRBD2. Trimming removed 7 bases from V and 2 bases from J; junction bases left unmatched: 11. Germline V lookup: CDR1 SQVTM, CDR2 ANQGSEA. This CDR3 comprises 15 residues. The CDR3 sequence: CSGGRLAVTYNEQFF. DNA of the CDR3: TGCAGCGGGGGACGGCTAGCGGTCACCTACAATGAGCAGTTCTTC.

V usage is TRBV27 and J usage is TRBJ1-2; 8 nucleotides match TRBD1. The CDR3 totals 19 residues. Germline V gene sequence: CDR1 MNHEY, CDR2 SMNVEV (reference sequence). The V segment lost 6 bases and the J segment 8 bases; nucleotides outside the gene matches: 26. The CDR3 bases are TGTGCCAGCAGCAAACAGGCCCCGCTCCGGGACAGGACAATTTGGGGCTACACCTTC. Protein: CASSKQAPLRDRTIWGYTF.

This sequence joins TRBV29-1 and TRBJ2-5; TRBD1 matches 7 bases. V gave up 4 bases and J gave up 8 bases; unmatched junction bases: 7. Germline V CDR1 and CDR2: SQVTM, ANQGSEA. This CDR3 is 12 amino acids long. The CDR3 here is CSVAQGPGTQYF. DNA of the CDR3: TGCAGCGTTGCACAGGGGCCGGGAACCCAGTACTTC.

The chain employs TRBV29-1 and TRBJ2-1, with D maybe TRBD2 (6 bases). CDR1 and CDR2 from the germline V gene are SQVTM and ANQGSEA. Trimming cost V 7 bases and J 8 bases, with 18 bases left between them. The CDR3 extends over 13 amino acids. The CDR3 spells CSGGLRGVDEQFF. CDR3 DNA: TGCAGCGGAGGACTACGAGGTGTCGATGAGCAGTTCTTC.